The clone carrying this T cell receptor beta chain occurred a few times. Its antigen is not known. This specimen comes from a study of T cell repertoires in cytomegalovirus infection. Study-level information: The authors used CMV epitopes that were HLA-C-restricted (recently identified) and HLA-B-restricted (well studied). Both a matching HLA type and CMV infection were indicated by public TCR beta signatures.

TCRdb re-analysed the reads in MiXCR, keeping a single row per CDR3 protein. The sample consists of 550,000 to 850,000 distinct CDR3 sequences, roughly 36% of them appearing once. This CDR3 has 16 residues. V was pared by 0 bases and J by 3 bases, with 11 bases between. CDR1 is MNHEY, CDR2 SVGAGI, per germline. This sequence joins TRBV6-5 and TRBJ1-4; D unresolved. The receptor comes from a human donor in good health (CMV status not recorded). Some clones in this sample may be carry-over from other donors' samples. The specimen was cultured PBMCs, collected from culture after CMV antigen stimulation. CDR3 DNA: TGTGCCAGCAGTTACTCGTCGGACGTCCCTAATGAAAAACTGTTTTTT. Its translation is CASSYSSDVPNEKLFF.